Listed below are T cell receptor beta chains from one sample, sequenced in a study of cytomegalovirus exposure and HLA in healthy donors. Some clones are missing from TCRdb's copy, which holds only in-frame ones; the method was immunoSEQ multiplex PCR. This table has about 170,000 clones, approximately 79% appearing once. Sequencing input: PBMCs. The receptors derive from a male donor in good health and CMV-seronegative. CDR3s include the opening cysteine and the closing phenylalanine or tryptophan. The order of the fields is D gene, J gene, V gene, clone size, CDR3 DNA, CDR3 protein. The D gene is left open where the match is weak. Part of the rows lack a size; the others show once, few, many or a class for expanded clones.

d_gene: .; j_gene: TRBJ1-2; v_gene: TRBV6-1; abundance: .; CDR3nt: TGTGCCAGCAGTGAAATATTCCAGGGTGGCTACACCTTC; CDR3aa: CASSEIFQGGYTF
d_gene: TRBD1; j_gene: TRBJ1-1; v_gene: TRBV7-9; abundance: once; CDR3nt: TGTGCCAGCAGCCAGGGGACAGGGCGGATCACTGAAGCTTTCTTT; CDR3aa: CASSQGTGRITEAFF
d_gene: .; j_gene: TRBJ2-5; v_gene: TRBV6-5; abundance: .; CDR3nt: TGTGCCAGCAGGGAACCGGGACAACAAGAGACCCAGTACTTC; CDR3aa: CASREPGQQETQYF
d_gene: TRBD1; j_gene: TRBJ1-4; v_gene: TRBV6-5; abundance: once; CDR3nt: TGTGCCAGCCGCTCCCCACACAGGGGGCAAGAAAAACTGTTTTTT; CDR3aa: CASRSPHRGQEKLFF
d_gene: .; j_gene: TRBJ1-5; v_gene: TRBV2; abundance: .; CDR3nt: TGTGCCAGCAGTGAAGAGTACAGGGTGGGGCAGCCCCAGCATTTT; CDR3aa: CASSEEYRVGQPQHF
d_gene: .; j_gene: TRBJ2-7; v_gene: TRBV7-8; abundance: .; CDR3nt: TGTGCCAGCAGCTTAGCGCTCGGTGAAAACTACGAGCAGTACTTC; CDR3aa: CASSLALGENYEQYF
d_gene: .; j_gene: TRBJ1-1; v_gene: TRBV6-5; abundance: .; CDR3nt: TGTGCCAGCAGTTACGCGGGCACTGAAGCTTTCTTT; CDR3aa: CASSYAGTEAFF
d_gene: .; j_gene: TRBJ1-2; v_gene: TRBV27; abundance: .; CDR3nt: TGTGCCAGCAGTCCTATGACCGGCGCGCAGGATTATGGCTACACCTTC; CDR3aa: CASSPMTGAQDYGYTF
d_gene: .; j_gene: TRBJ2-2; v_gene: TRBV2; abundance: .; CDR3nt: TGTGCCAGCAGTGAACAGGGGCCCGGGGAGCTGTTTTTT; CDR3aa: CASSEQGPGELFF
d_gene: TRBD2; j_gene: TRBJ2-5; v_gene: TRBV11-3; abundance: .; CDR3nt: TGTGCCAGCAGCTTAGGAGCGGGGGGGTCGGAGACCCAGTACTTC; CDR3aa: CASSLGAGGSETQYF
d_gene: .; j_gene: TRBJ1-2; v_gene: TRBV28; abundance: .; CDR3nt: TGTGCCAGCAGTACCGACAGCTTCTATGGCTACACCTTC; CDR3aa: CASSTDSFYGYTF
d_gene: TRBD1; j_gene: TRBJ1-2; v_gene: TRBV5-1; abundance: .; CDR3nt: TGCGCCAGCAGCTTGGGCCCCACAGGGGATGGCTACACCTTC; CDR3aa: CASSLGPTGDGYTF
d_gene: .; j_gene: TRBJ2-5; v_gene: TRBV11-1; abundance: .; CDR3nt: TGTGCCAGCAGCTTATTTCCGGACAGTCAAGAGACCCAGTACTTC; CDR3aa: CASSLFPDSQETQYF
d_gene: TRBD2; j_gene: TRBJ2-5; v_gene: TRBV10-1; abundance: .; CDR3nt: TGCGCCAGCAGCGCTAGCGGGGGACAAGAGACCCAGTACTTC; CDR3aa: CASSASGGQETQYF
d_gene: .; j_gene: TRBJ1-6; v_gene: TRBV10-1; abundance: once; CDR3nt: TGCGCCAGCAGTGAGTCAGCTACTAATTCACCCCTCCACTTT; CDR3aa: CASSESATNSPLHF
d_gene: .; j_gene: TRBJ2-2; v_gene: TRBV12-2; abundance: .; CDR3nt: TGTGCAAGTCGCCGCGGACAGGGTGACACCGGGGAGCTGTTTTTT; CDR3aa: CASRRGQGDTGELFF
d_gene: TRBD1; j_gene: TRBJ1-1; v_gene: TRBV5-1; abundance: .; CDR3nt: TGCGCCAGCAGCTCTGACCCTGGACAGGGGATGAACACTGAAGCTTTCTTT; CDR3aa: CASSSDPGQGMNTEAFF
d_gene: .; j_gene: TRBJ2-5; v_gene: TRBV10-3; abundance: .; CDR3nt: TGTGCCATCATGGGGGCTCACCAAGAGACCCAGTACTTC; CDR3aa: CAIMGAHQETQYF
d_gene: .; j_gene: TRBJ2-4; v_gene: TRBV5-6; abundance: .; CDR3nt: TGTGCCAGCAGCATCCTAGCCAAAAACATTCAGTACTTC; CDR3aa: CASSILAKNIQYF
d_gene: .; j_gene: TRBJ1-4; v_gene: TRBV5-1; abundance: .; CDR3nt: TGCGCCAGCAGCCGACTGGGGGCAGTTAATGAAAAACTGTTTTTT; CDR3aa: CASSRLGAVNEKLFF
d_gene: TRBD2; j_gene: TRBJ2-7; v_gene: TRBV6-1; abundance: .; CDR3nt: TGTGCCAGCAGTGAAGCTAGGGCTAGCGGGGGGTACGAGCAGTACTTC; CDR3aa: CASSEARASGGYEQYF
d_gene: TRBD1; j_gene: TRBJ1-4; v_gene: TRBV5-1; abundance: .; CDR3nt: TGCGCCAGCAGCTCGGGACAGGGGTACGAAAAACTGTTTTTT; CDR3aa: CASSSGQGYEKLFF
d_gene: .; j_gene: TRBJ2-7; v_gene: TRBV6-5; abundance: few; CDR3nt: TGTGCCAGCAGTTACTCGACTGCTCACGAGCAGTACTTC; CDR3aa: CASSYSTAHEQYF
d_gene: TRBD1; j_gene: TRBJ2-2; v_gene: TRBV5-6; abundance: .; CDR3nt: TGTGCCAGCAGCTTCGACAGGGTCCCGACCGGGGAGCTGTTTTTT; CDR3aa: CASSFDRVPTGELFF
d_gene: .; j_gene: TRBJ1-2; v_gene: TRBV2; abundance: .; CDR3nt: TGTGCCAGCAGTTTAGTACGAGGGCTTTATGGCTACACCTTC; CDR3aa: CASSLVRGLYGYTF
d_gene: TRBD2; j_gene: TRBJ2-3; v_gene: TRBV2; abundance: .; CDR3nt: TGTGCCAGCAGGAAGACTAGCGGGGGGACCAATACGCAGTATTTT; CDR3aa: CASRKTSGGTNTQYF
d_gene: .; j_gene: TRBJ2-3; v_gene: TRBV5-8; abundance: .; CDR3nt: TGTGCCAGCAGCTTGTACATCAGGACAGGCACAGATACGCAGTATTTT; CDR3aa: CASSLYIRTGTDTQYF
d_gene: .; j_gene: TRBJ1-2; v_gene: TRBV2; abundance: .; CDR3nt: TGTGCCAGCAGTGGAGGCACAGGTGTCTACGGCTACACCTTC; CDR3aa: CASSGGTGVYGYTF
d_gene: TRBD1; j_gene: TRBJ2-7; v_gene: TRBV5-5; abundance: .; CDR3nt: TGTGCCAGCAGCCCGAATCACTTCGACAGGGGCAGCTACGAGCAGTACTTC; CDR3aa: CASSPNHFDRGSYEQYF
d_gene: TRBD1; j_gene: TRBJ1-2; v_gene: TRBV2; abundance: .; CDR3nt: TGTGCCAGCAGTGAAAGGGACAGGGTATTGATTACCTTC; CDR3aa: CASSERDRVLITF
d_gene: TRBD1; j_gene: TRBJ1-1; v_gene: TRBV2; abundance: .; CDR3nt: TGTGCCAGCAGTGTGGGGTCGGGACAGGGGAACACTGAAGCTTTCTTT; CDR3aa: CASSVGSGQGNTEAFF
d_gene: TRBD1; j_gene: TRBJ1-5; v_gene: TRBV19; abundance: .; CDR3nt: TGTGCCAGTACCCCGAGGGACAGGGGCTTGGGTTTTAGCAATCAGCCCCAGCATTTT; CDR3aa: CASTPRDRGLGFSNQPQHF
d_gene: TRBD1; j_gene: TRBJ1-2; v_gene: TRBV6-1; abundance: .; CDR3nt: TGTGCCAGCAGTGAATGGGGCCATACAGGGGCCCCTGGCTACACCTTC; CDR3aa: CASSEWGHTGAPGYTF
d_gene: TRBD1; j_gene: TRBJ1-2; v_gene: TRBV5-1; abundance: few; CDR3nt: TGCGCCAGCAGCTTGGCCCTGACAGGGGGCGATGGCTACACCTTC; CDR3aa: CASSLALTGGDGYTF
d_gene: TRBD1; j_gene: TRBJ1-4; v_gene: TRBV10-3; abundance: .; CDR3nt: TGTGCCATCAGTTCTGGGACAGACCTGAATGAAAAACTGTTTTTT; CDR3aa: CAISSGTDLNEKLFF
d_gene: .; j_gene: TRBJ2-5; v_gene: TRBV29-1; abundance: .; CDR3nt: TGCAGCGTTGCATCAGGGATTGAGACCCAGTACTTC; CDR3aa: CSVASGIETQYF
d_gene: .; j_gene: TRBJ1-4; v_gene: TRBV5-4; abundance: .; CDR3nt: TGTGCCAGTCAAGTGAGCCCGAATGATTATAATGAAAAACTGTTTTTT; CDR3aa: CASQVSPNDYNEKLFF
d_gene: TRBD2; j_gene: TRBJ2-1; v_gene: TRBV2; abundance: few; CDR3nt: TGTGCCAGCAGCTCGCTAGCGGGGGATAGCAATGAGCAGTTCTTC; CDR3aa: CASSSLAGDSNEQFF
d_gene: TRBD2; j_gene: TRBJ2-7; v_gene: TRBV5-8; abundance: .; CDR3nt: TGTGCCAGCAGCTTGGGACTAGCGGGGGCCACGGGATACGAGCAGTACTTC; CDR3aa: CASSLGLAGATGYEQYF
d_gene: .; j_gene: TRBJ1-5; v_gene: TRBV2; abundance: once; CDR3nt: TGTGCCAGCAGGAACAGCATTAATCAGCCCCAGCATTTT; CDR3aa: CASRNSINQPQHF
d_gene: TRBD2; j_gene: TRBJ2-3; v_gene: TRBV12-5; abundance: .; CDR3nt: TGTGCTAGTGGTTTGGGACTAGCGGGGCCCACAGATACGCAGTATTTT; CDR3aa: CASGLGLAGPTDTQYF
d_gene: .; j_gene: TRBJ2-1; v_gene: TRBV5-8; abundance: once; CDR3nt: TGTGCCAGCAGCTCCCCTCCGGGAGCCCCCCGCAATGAGCAGTTCTTC; CDR3aa: CASSSPPGAPRNEQFF
d_gene: .; j_gene: TRBJ2-7; v_gene: TRBV6-5; abundance: few; CDR3nt: TGTGCCAGCAGTTACCCGGGCTCCTACGAGCAGTACTTC; CDR3aa: CASSYPGSYEQYF
d_gene: TRBD2; j_gene: TRBJ2-5; v_gene: TRBV5-1; abundance: once; CDR3nt: TGCGCCAGCAGCTTGGGACTAGCGGGGGGAACCAGAGGAGAGACCCAGTACTTC; CDR3aa: CASSLGLAGGTRGETQYF
d_gene: .; j_gene: TRBJ1-5; v_gene: TRBV10-3; abundance: .; CDR3nt: TGTGCCATCAGTGATCAGGTTAGCAATCAGCCCCAGCATTTT; CDR3aa: CAISDQVSNQPQHF
d_gene: TRBD2; j_gene: TRBJ2-7; v_gene: TRBV4-1; abundance: .; CDR3nt: TGCGCCAGCAGCCACGGGGGAGCGGGGGCGTCCTACGAGCAGTACTTC; CDR3aa: CASSHGGAGASYEQYF
d_gene: .; j_gene: TRBJ1-1; v_gene: TRBV10-2; abundance: .; CDR3nt: TGCGCCAGCAGTAGGGGAATCGACACTGAAGCTTTCTTT; CDR3aa: CASSRGIDTEAFF